This T cell receptor beta chain was recovered during a study of T-cell memory formation after mild COVID-19 (dated by TCRdb to the early 2020s). Study-wide context: Most TCR sequence clusters were specific to one of the two donors. In a couple of donors, T-cell clones that expanded and contracted after mild COVID-19 were followed by sequencing TCRalpha and TCRbeta repertoires longitudinally. The cohort comprised two young, previously healthy adult volunteers, one female and one male.

Trimming at the junction amounts to 0 bases on V and 4 bases on J, and the germline ends lie 10 bases apart. From the cysteine through the phenylalanine, the CDR3 covers 14 amino acids. Only the CDR3 portion is preserved as DNA: 42 bases, with reading frame beginning at the first base. For CDR1 and CDR2, the germline V gene lists SGHRS and YFSETQ. In regard to this clonotype: There is no known antigen for this receptor. The record has no base qualities; no much larger clone is one base away.

The paper as a whole reports these results and caveats: Balanced CD4/CD8 phenotypes were observed for clones contracting from day 15 to 85, whereas a bias towards CD4+ was observed for a second wave of clones expanding from day 15 to 37. Some responding clones were found in pre-infection memory, which suggests that pre-existing cross-reactive memory T cells took part in the SARS-CoV-2 response. Contracting CD4+ clones were located mainly in the CM and EM memory subsets, whereas CD8+ clones were found to be enriched in EMRA. The study included only two mild cases, and larger cohorts that include severe cases with pre-infection samples were judged to be necessary. SARS-CoV-2 specificity of the second-wave clones peaking on day 37 was not confirmed.

Ficoll-Paque density gradient centrifugation was used to isolate PBMCs. Sequencing relied on an Illumina NovaSeq 6000. Using 5'RACE with constant-segment primers, TCRalpha and TCRbeta cDNA libraries were constructed, with sample barcodes and unique molecular identifiers added in the process. Trizol reagent was used to extract RNA from every sample. Library amplification was performed in two PCR steps, and a second sample barcode and Illumina TruSeq adapters were introduced in the second step. Libraries were sequenced on an Illumina NovaSeq with 2 x 150 bp paired-end reads. Per the authors' processing: With migec v1.2.7, reads were demultiplexed and then collapsed into UMI-guided consensus sequences. With mixcr v2.1.11, UMI consensuses were aligned to TRA and TRB V and J templates and assembled into clonotypes. A clonotype was counted as expanded or contracted only if both edgeR and NoisET called the change significant, with noise models trained on biological replicates. edgeR calls used a false discovery rate-adjusted p below 0.01 and a log2 fold-change threshold of 1. As an exploratory analysis of dynamics, max-normalized trajectories of the 1000 most abundant clonotypes were examined with PCA combined with hierarchical clustering. Separately sequenced CD4+ and CD8+ repertoires were used to assign a CD4 or CD8 phenotype to each responding clone. TCRdb itself trimmed the public reads at Q25 with fastp, ran MiXCR and retained productive beta chains. Each entry merges the rows of one CDR3 protein and shows their most common DNA and genes. The V and J calls were determined by TCRdb, not by the authors. This sample lists some 450,000 distinct CDR3 sequences; roughly 18% were detected once. The leading ten clones occupy under 25% of the sample.

The clonotype comes from a man between 18 and 29 years old who had mild COVID-19 (a few samples of this study predate the infection). The sample titles of this study are shuffled in the database, so cell type and time point are left out; the donor was told from shared clones. The chain employs TRBV5-1 and TRBJ1-2; possibly the D gene is TRBD1, per 5 matching bases. Specimen: PBMCs or a T cell subset sorted from them (not recorded which). The DNA is as follows: TGCGCCAGCAGCTTGGAACAGGCTAGCTATGGCTACACCTTC. This codes for CASSLEQASYGYTF.